These 21 T cell receptor beta chains share one sample of origin, sequenced in a study of T cell repertoires in cytomegalovirus infection. TCRdb re-called the reads through MiXCR, storing one row per CDR3 protein. The table includes 200,000 or so distinct CDR3 sequences, roughly 20% detected once. Sequencing was done on a sample of PBMCs. The source is a human donor in good health (CMV status not recorded). Some clones in this sample may be carry-over from other donors' samples.

CDR3: CASSQPGQLNYGYTF. The CDR3 DNA is TGTGCCAGCAGCCAACCTGGGCAGTTGAACTATGGCTACACCTTC. The rearrangement uses TRBV4-2 and TRBJ1-2; D ambiguous. From germline, CDR1 is LGHNA and CDR2 YNFKEQ. Between the trimmed V and J ends, which lost 2 bases and 2 bases, there was a span of 12 bases. The CDR3 loop spans 15 amino acids.

This clonotype has just a few counts. The CDR3 loop reads CATSRDRRGGNEQFF. The CDR3 coding sequence is TGTGCCACCAGCAGAGATAGACGGGGCGGGAATGAGCAGTTCTTC. This chain links TRBV15 with TRBJ2-1; D could derive from TRBD1 or TRBD2 (5 bases each). Trimming stripped 0 bases from V and 7 bases from J, with 13 bases between. The CDR3 extends over 15 amino acids. From germline, CDR1 is LNHNV and CDR2 YYDKDF (reference sequence).

This clonotype has a handful of counts. This chain connects TRBV28 to TRBJ1-4; D is ambiguous. Germline lookup yields CDR1 MDHEN and CDR2 SYDVKM. CDR3 size: 13 residues. Trimming took 2 bases from V and 5 from J, leaving 6 bases between them. CDR3 bases: TGTGCCAGCAGTTTAATCCAGAATGAAAAACTGTTTTTT. It specifies CASSLIQNEKLFF.

This clonotype occurred a few times. The chain is built from TRBV19 and TRBJ2-3, with D unresolved. The CDR3 covers 15 residues. Trimming removed 5 bases at V and 5 bases at J, with 17 bases between. The V gene's germline CDR1 is LNHDA and CDR2 SQIVND (reference sequence). CDR3 loop: CASSPSSSVRDTQYF. Here the CDR3 DNA reads TGTGCCAGTAGTCCTTCCTCATCGGTCAGAGATACGCAGTATTTT.

This clonotype has ten or more counts. This rearrangement joins TRBV7-2 to TRBJ1-1, with a tentative D call TRBD1 (5 bases). The V gene's germline CDR1 is SGHTA and CDR2 FQGNSA. The ends were cut back, 2 bases at V and 0 bases at J, with 10 bases in the middle. The length of the CDR3 is 15 residues. The CDR3, as DNA: TGTGCCAGCAGCTTATGGGGGACCATGAACACTGAAGCTTTCTTT. Translated, it gives CASSLWGTMNTEAFF.

This clonotype was seen many times. The chain is built from TRBV25-1 and TRBJ1-6; D is ambiguous. This CDR3 comprises 17 residues. Looked up from germline, CDR1 is MGHDK and CDR2 is SYGVNS. The germline V and J ends were trimmed by 2 bases and 0 bases, with 11 bases remaining between them. This CDR3 is CASSEVRMSSYNSPLHF. The CDR3 region has the DNA TGTGCCAGCAGTGAAGTTAGAATGAGCTCCTATAATTCACCCCTCCACTTT. The entire variable domain, with the rest obtained from reference TRBV25-1 and TRBJ1-6, is as follows: EADIYQTPRYLVIGTGKKITLECSQTMGHDKMYWYQQDPGMELHLIHYSYGVNSTEKGDLSSESTVSRIRTEHFPLTLESARPSHTSQYLCASSEVRMSSYNSPLHFGNGTRLTVT.

This clonotype was seen a handful of times. As DNA, the CDR3 is TGTGCCAGCAGCTTCGACAGGGGGGAGCTTTACAATGAGCAGTTCTTC. Translation: CASSFDRGELYNEQFF. The chain has TRBV5-6 and TRBJ2-1; 9 bases line up with TRBD1. V dropped 2 bases and J dropped 4; count of bases not matched to a gene: 7. Germline CDR1 and CDR2: SGHDT and YYEEEE. CDR3 length: 16 residues.

The V and J genes are TRBV18 and TRBJ1-4; D unresolved. The CDR3 has 11 residues. Germline V CDR1 and CDR2: KGHSH, LQKENI. The germline V and J ends were trimmed by 3 bases and 8 bases, with 4 bases remaining between them. The CDR3, as DNA: TGTGCCAGCTCACCGGAGGAAAAACTGTTTTTT. Its translation: CASSPEEKLFF.

This clonotype came up a few times. The chain recombines TRBV27 with TRBJ2-2; D not certain. Germline V gives CDR1 MNHEY, CDR2 SMNVEV (reference sequence). The CDR3 is 17 amino acids. The ends were cut back, 5 bases at V and 0 bases at J, with 16 bases in the middle. The CDR3 protein is CASSPYEVVANTGELFF. The CDR3 DNA sequence: TGTGCCAGCAGTCCCTACGAGGTGGTAGCGAACACCGGGGAGCTGTTTTTT.

This clonotype was detected only a few times. This rearrangement joins TRBV12-3 or TRBV12-4 to TRBJ1-2; TRBD1 matches at 8 bases. This CDR3 has 14 residues. V was pared by 6 bases and J by 2 bases, with 5 bases of the junction left unmatched. Here the CDR3 DNA reads TGTGCCAGCAGGGAGACAGGGGCGAACTATGGCTACACCTTC. Amino acid sequence: CASRETGANYGYTF.

This clonotype was seen more than once but under ten times. This sequence joins TRBV5-6 and TRBJ2-4; tentatively, D is TRBD2 (5 bases). CDR1 and CDR2 (germline): SGHDT, YYEEEE. This CDR3 contains 15 residues. The V end lost 5 bases, the J end lost 2 bases, and 14 bases lay between the germline ends. In nucleotides, the CDR3 is TGTGCCAGCAGACCGCGCCGGGATCCCAAAAACATTCAGTACTTC. Its translation: CASRPRRDPKNIQYF.

This chain connects TRBV6-1 to TRBJ1-1; D is ambiguous. This CDR3 has 15 amino acids. The V and J ends lost 2 bases and 0 bases respectively, with 10 bases between them. In germline, CDR1 is MNHNS, CDR2 SASEGT. The CDR3 region is CASSEPGLVNTEAFF. The CDR3 bases are TGTGCCAGCAGTGAACCAGGCTTGGTGAACACTGAAGCTTTCTTT.

This clonotype was counted between two and nine times. V and J are TRBV7-9 and TRBJ2-7, with D hard to call. This CDR3 comprises 15 residues. Looked up from germline, CDR1 is SEHNR and CDR2 is FQNEAQ (reference sequence). V was cut by 1 base and J by 0 bases, with 10 bases left in between. The CDR3 reads CASSLVVLSSYEQYF. As DNA, the CDR3 is TGTGCCAGCAGCTTAGTGGTTCTTAGCTCCTACGAGCAGTACTTC.

V is TRBV15 and J is TRBJ1-1; no definite D call. This CDR3 region has 14 residues. V lost 0 bases to trimming and J lost 1 base, with 6 bases between them. The V gene's germline CDR1 is LNHNV and CDR2 YYDKDF (reference sequence). The CDR3 loop reads CATSRDRKNTEAFF. The DNA of the CDR3 is TGTGCCACCAGCAGAGATCGGAAGAACACTGAAGCTTTCTTT.

This clonotype came up a few times. The chain is built from TRBV6-1 and TRBJ2-7, with 7 bases fitting TRBD1. V shed 7 bases, J shed 2 bases, and the junction held 14 bases outside the gene matches. Germline V lookup: CDR1 MNHNS, CDR2 SASEGT. The CDR3 is 16 residues long. The CDR3, as DNA: TGTGCCAGCACCACAAGCCAGAGGGGACAGACCTACGAGCAGTACTTC. This sequence encodes CASTTSQRGQTYEQYF.

The chain carries TRBV25-1 and TRBJ2-6; maybe TRBD1 (6 bases). In germline, CDR1 is MGHDK, CDR2 SYGVNS. Between the trimmed V and J ends, which lost 5 bases and 0 bases, there was a span of 17 bases. The CDR3 sequence is 18 residues long. The DNA of the CDR3 is TGTGCCAGCAGTCACAGGGCCCCCCCGGACTCTGGGGCCAACGTCCTGACTTTC. As protein: CASSHRAPPDSGANVLTF.

About this clonotype: A much more abundant neighbour one base away suggests this may be a read error. This chain joins TRBV7-8 and TRBJ2-5; D is possibly TRBD1 (5 bases). This CDR3 region has 16 residues. Trimming cost V 2 bases and J 4 bases, with 17 bases left between them. Germline V lookup: CDR1 SGHVS, CDR2 FQNEAQ. For the CDR3, the DNA is TGTGCCAGCAGCTTATTCAGCAGGGTTTATGGAGAGACCCAGTACTTC. This codes for CASSLFSRVYGETQYF.

CDR3 region: CSVAGSTNQPQHF. CDR3 DNA sequence: TGCAGCGTTGCAGGGAGCACCAATCAGCCCCAGCATTTT. The chain carries TRBV29-1 and TRBJ1-5, with a possible D match to TRBD1 (5 bases). V was shortened by 4 bases and J by 3 bases, with 10 bases between the two germline ends. The CDR3 length is 13 residues. Germline CDR1 SQVTM, CDR2 ANQGSEA.

The table lists this clonotype with many counts. The gene calls are TRBV7-8 and TRBJ2-5; D ambiguous. V was cut by 6 bases and J by 3 bases, with 29 bases left in between. CDR1 is SGHVS, CDR2 FQNEAQ, per germline. This CDR3 comprises 19 residues. CDR3 sequence reads: CASRLKSSLTLAGKETQYF. CDR3 nucleotides: TGTGCCAGCAGACTAAAGAGCAGCTTAACCCTCGCAGGCAAAGAGACCCAGTACTTC.

In its sample, this clonotype was seen a few times. This chain uses TRBV20-1 with TRBJ1-4, with a tentative D call TRBD1 (6 bases). V was cut by 6 bases and J by 8 bases, with 22 bases left in between. Germline V gene sequence: CDR1 DFQATT, CDR2 SNEGSKA (reference sequence). The CDR3 contains 15 residues. For the CDR3, the DNA is TGCAGTGCGAGGGGGGAAAGGAAGGGCCAAGAAAAACTGTTTTTT. Translation gives CSARGERKGQEKLFF.

V usage is TRBV6-2 or TRBV6-3 and J usage is TRBJ2-7; TRBD1 matches 7 bases. Germline trimming cut 11 bases from V and 4 bases from J; bases unmatched to any gene: 5. There are 11 residues in the CDR3. Germline V gives CDR1 MNHEY, CDR2 SVGEGT. The DNA of the CDR3 is TGTGCCTGCACGACAGGGTACGAGCAGTACTTC. It specifies CACTTGYEQYF.